A single sample is the source of the 27 T cell receptor beta chains below, sequenced in a study of long-term antiretroviral therapy in people with HIV (dated 2022 in TCRdb). The immunoSEQ hsTCRB v3.0 assay was used at survey level resolution to sequence the TRB variable region. Here the immuneACCESS table is served through TCRdb, limited to in-frame sequences with V and J called. Missing clones are a known gap in these copies; in checked studies unresolved V genes cover under half, and the rest lacks a known reason. The table for this sample lists approximately 27,000 clones; 90% of them were counted only once. Clones ranked in the top ten supply 4.3% of the sample. The sequencing here drew on unsorted PBMCs, taken 5 to 5.5 years after starting antiretroviral therapy. The receptor set was obtained from a woman aged 35 to 49 with HIV.

This clone was seen just once. The rearrangement joins TRBV19 to TRBJ2-1; the match to TRBD2 covers 8 bases. The germline V gene encodes CDR1 LNHDA and CDR2 SQIVND (reference sequence). V shed 0 bases and J 7 bases; nucleotides not matched to a gene: 5. The CDR3 runs to 15 residues. CDR3 coding DNA: TGTGCCAGTAGTATAGAAGCGGGGGTCTGGAATGAGCAGTTCTTC. It is translated as CASSIEAGVWNEQFF.

The V call is TRBV27, the J call TRBJ1-1; 7 bases are a match to TRBD1. Germline trimming cut 6 bases from V and 1 base from J; bases unmatched to any gene: 5. The CDR3 spans 14 residues. Germline values: CDR1 MNHEY, CDR2 SMNVEV (reference sequence). The CDR3 sequence: CASSPQGTNTEAFF. The CDR3 nucleotides read TGTGCCAGCAGCCCACAGGGGACGAACACTGAAGCTTTCTTT.

The V and J genes are TRBV5-6 and TRBJ1-6; 7 bases are a match to TRBD1. The length of the CDR3 is 16 residues. J lost 4 bases, V lost 7 bases, and 11 bases had no gene match. In germline, CDR1 is SGHDT, CDR2 YYEEEE. The CDR3 DNA reads TGTGCCAGCCGTTTCCAAAGACAGGGATATAATTCACCCCTCCACTTT. Its protein is CASRFQRQGYNSPLHF.

In the case of this clone: The identical CDR3 is also encoded by other nucleotide sequences in the sample. The gene calls are TRBV9 and TRBJ1-2; D is undetermined. The CDR3 length is 14 residues. Germline CDR1 reads SGDLS; CDR2 reads YYNGEE. V was cut by 0 bases and J by 2 bases, with 8 bases left in between. Written as DNA, the CDR3 is TGTGCCAGCAGCGTAGGAGGCGGGAACTATGGCTACACCTTC. It is translated as CASSVGGGNYGYTF.

This clone was seen only once. This chain links TRBV19 with TRBJ1-3; TRBD1 is a possible D gene (6 bases). Germline V lookup: CDR1 LNHDA, CDR2 SQIVND (reference sequence). Trimming left V 7 bases short and J 0 bases short, with 13 bases between. The CDR3 length is 15 residues. The CDR3 DNA follows: TGTGCCAGTACCCTTACAGGGAGCTCTGGAAACACCATATATTTT. Its protein is CASTLTGSSGNTIYF.

This sequence joins TRBV6-5 and TRBJ2-3; D call uncertain. Germline V gene sequence: CDR1 MNHEY, CDR2 SVGAGI. The V and J ends lost 5 bases and 0 bases respectively, with 12 bases between them. This CDR3 has 15 amino acids. The CDR3 spells CASSPSMTSTDTQYF. In DNA form, the CDR3 reads TGTGCCAGCAGTCCTTCGATGACTAGCACAGATACGCAGTATTTT.

The chain combines TRBV5-5 with TRBJ2-3; D is perhaps TRBD1 (5 bases). CDR1 is SGHKS, CDR2 YYEKEE, per germline (reference sequence). Trimming left V 0 bases short and J 0 bases short, with 17 bases between. The CDR3 runs 18 residues. The CDR3: CASSLANRGWVSTDTQYF. For the CDR3, the DNA is TGTGCCAGCAGCTTGGCCAATAGGGGTTGGGTAAGCACAGATACGCAGTATTTT.

V usage is TRBV4-3 and J usage is TRBJ2-3; 7 nucleotides align to TRBD2. The CDR3 sequence is 17 residues long. V lost 0 bases to trimming and J lost 0 bases; unmatched junction nucleotides: 6. Germline V gene lookup returns CDR1 LGHNA and CDR2 YSLEER. CDR3 DNA sequence: TGCGCCAGCAGCCAAGAAGGGCTAGCGGTTAGCACAGATACGCAGTATTTT. Translating gives CASSQEGLAVSTDTQYF.

This clone was found a few times. V is TRBV9 and J is TRBJ1-4; D call uncertain. Germline values: CDR1 SGDLS, CDR2 YYNGEE. This CDR3 has 14 amino acids. Trimming left V 3 bases short and J 8 bases short, with 14 bases between. The CDR3 protein is CASSAPFRPEKLFF. CDR3 nucleotides: TGTGCCAGCAGCGCACCTTTCCGACCAGAAAAACTGTTTTTT.

The chain couples TRBV2 to TRBJ2-7; weak D call: TRBD1 (7 bases). The CDR3 contains 15 residues. The V and J ends lost 8 bases and 0 bases respectively, with 17 bases between them. Per the germline V gene, CDR1 is SNHLY and CDR2 is FYNNEI. The CDR3 here is CASGGLGGNSYEQYF. The DNA of the CDR3 is TGTGCCAGCGGGGGGCTAGGGGGCAACTCCTACGAGCAGTACTTC.

V gene TRBV9 combines with J gene TRBJ2-2; the match to TRBD1 covers 8 bases. The germline V gene has CDR1 SGDLS and CDR2 YYNGEE. The length of the CDR3 is 16 residues. Unmatched junction bases numbered 8, after V lost 0 bases and J lost 7 bases. The CDR3 sequence is CASSVGANRGIGELFF. The CDR3 coding sequence is TGTGCCAGCAGCGTAGGCGCGAACAGGGGGATCGGGGAGCTGTTTTTT.

The gene calls are TRBV7-6 and TRBJ2-7; D gene ambiguous. Per the germline V gene, CDR1 is SGHVS and CDR2 is FNYEAQ. CDR3 length: 12 amino acids. Trimming cost V 4 bases and J 4 bases, with 8 bases left between them. The CDR3 region has the DNA TGTGCCAGCAGCTCCGGCCCTTACGAGCAGTACTTC. Protein: CASSSGPYEQYF.

V and J are TRBV5-6 and TRBJ1-1; TRBD1 agrees at 9 bases. The germline V gene has CDR1 SGHDT and CDR2 YYEEEE. V shed 0 bases and J 6 bases; nucleotides not matched to a gene: 3. The CDR3 spans 14 residues. The CDR3 is CASSLGTGVAEAFF. CDR3 bases: TGTGCCAGCAGCTTGGGGACAGGGGTCGCTGAAGCTTTCTTT.

The gene calls are TRBV11-2 and TRBJ1-4, with D uncertain. Germline V gives CDR1 SGHAT, CDR2 FQNNGV. The CDR3 loop spans 13 amino acids. The V end was cut by 1 base, the J end by 5 bases, with 5 bases between. CDR3 in amino acids: CASSLGANEKLFF. For the CDR3, the DNA is TGTGCCAGCAGCTTAGGGGCGAATGAAAAACTGTTTTTT.

The count of this clone is one. The DNA for the CDR3 is TGTGCCAGCAGCTTAGCGAGGGCCAACTCTGGGGCCAACGTCCTGACTTTC. Translated, it gives CASSLARANSGANVLTF. The chain employs TRBV7-2 and TRBJ2-6; TRBD2 is a possible D gene (5 bases). The germline CDR1 and CDR2 sequences are SGHTA and FQGNSA. The CDR3 length is 17 residues. V was cut by 0 bases and J by 0 bases, with 9 bases left in between.

This chain links TRBV5-1 with TRBJ1-2, with D possibly TRBD1 on 6 matching bases. CDR3 length equals 14 residues. With 1 base removed from V and 4 bases from J, the gap between germline ends came to 11 bases. Germline loops: CDR1 SGHRS, CDR2 YFSETQ. In nucleotides, the CDR3 is TGCGCCAGCAGCTTGACGGACAGCCGCTATGGCTACACCTTC. It translates to CASSLTDSRYGYTF.

This chain connects TRBV5-1 to TRBJ1-4; D unresolved. This CDR3 is 13 amino acids long. V was trimmed by 4 bases and J by 8 bases, leaving 12 bases between them. Germline V gene lookup returns CDR1 SGHRS and CDR2 YFSETQ. CDR3 DNA: TGCGCCAGCAGCCCAACGTATCGGGAAAAACTGTTTTTT. Translated, it gives CASSPTYREKLFF.

J is TRBJ2-3 and V is TRBV6-5; tentatively, D is TRBD1 (6 bases). The CDR3 covers 14 residues. Trimming removed 5 bases at V and 4 bases at J, with 13 bases between. The germline gives CDR1 MNHEY, CDR2 SVGAGI. The CDR3 coding sequence is TGTGCCAGCAGTAATACAGGGTTCCCAGATACGCAGTATTTT. It specifies CASSNTGFPDTQYF.

The chain combines TRBV7-9 with TRBJ2-1; D tentatively reads TRBD1 or TRBD2 (7 bases each). The CDR3 spans 19 residues. V shed 5 bases and J shed 2 bases, with 25 bases lying between them. Germline-derived CDR1 and CDR2 are SEHNR and FQNEAQ (reference sequence). CDR3 DNA: TGTGCCAGCAGCGCCGACAGGGTAGCCGGGAGGACCACCTACAATGAGCAGTTCTTC. This sequence encodes CASSADRVAGRTTYNEQFF.

The chain combines TRBV11-3 with TRBJ1-1; 10 positions match TRBD1. The junction had 2 bases not matched to a gene; V was cut back by 2 bases and J by 5 bases. Germline-derived CDR1 and CDR2 are SGHNT and YENEEA. This CDR3 region has 14 residues. The chain's CDR3 is CASSLTGQGTEAFF. The CDR3 DNA sequence: TGTGCCAGCAGCTTAACGGGACAGGGGACTGAAGCTTTCTTT.

The chain joins TRBV7-2 to TRBJ1-5; D perhaps matches TRBD1 (5 bases). CDR1 and CDR2 from the germline V gene are SGHTA and FQGNSA. V was cut by 5 bases and J by 0 bases, with 14 bases left in between. This CDR3 is built from 16 residues. As DNA, the CDR3 is TGTGCCAGCAGCAGAGGGGTACGGGGTAGCAATCAGCCCCAGCATTTT. Protein sequence: CASSRGVRGSNQPQHF.

This clone was observed a handful of times. The rearrangement joins TRBV6-5 to TRBJ2-5; 11 bases are shared with TRBD1. CDR3 length: 15 residues. The ends lost 6 bases at V and 5 bases at J; junction bases unmatched: 8. The germline CDR1 and CDR2 sequences are MNHEY and SVGAGI. CDR3 DNA: TGTGCCAGCAGGCCCGGACAGGGGGCCAGGGAGACCCAGTACTTC. Its translation: CASRPGQGARETQYF.

The chain combines TRBV19 with TRBJ1-1; D not certain. The CDR3 consists of 12 residues. V was trimmed by 7 bases and J by 5 bases, leaving 11 bases between them. Germline V gives CDR1 LNHDA, CDR2 SQIVND (reference sequence). This CDR3 reads CASTGEATEAFF. As DNA, the CDR3 is TGTGCCAGTACTGGGGAGGCGACTGAAGCTTTCTTT.

The chain couples TRBV9 to TRBJ2-7; TRBD2 matches at 11 bases. Unmatched junction bases numbered 10, after V lost 4 bases and J lost 7 bases. This CDR3 comprises 15 residues. The germline V gene has CDR1 SGDLS and CDR2 YYNGEE. The CDR3 DNA reads TGTGCCAGCAGCCTTGGGACTAGCGGCCAATGGGAGCAGTACTTC. It specifies CASSLGTSGQWEQYF.

V is TRBV10-3 and J is TRBJ2-1, with 7 bases matching TRBD2. From germline, CDR1 is ENHRY and CDR2 SYGVKD. V lost 11 bases and J lost 3; bases outside the gene matches: 7. The CDR3 consists of 13 residues. CDR3 nucleotide sequence: TGTGCCGCATCTAGCGGAAACTACAATGAGCAGTTCTTC. As protein: CAASSGNYNEQFF.

The chain combines TRBV7-9 with TRBJ2-7, with TRBD1 matching 9 bases. The CDR3 runs to 15 residues. Germline CDR1 SEHNR, CDR2 FQNEAQ (reference sequence). The junction had 9 bases not matched to a gene; V was cut back by 5 bases and J by 4 bases. CDR3 bases: TGTGCCAGCAGCCCCCCCGGGACAGGGTTTTACGAGCAGTACTTC. Its protein product is CASSPPGTGFYEQYF. The complete variable domain, with remaining parts taken from reference TRBV7-9 and TRBJ2-7, reads DTGVSQNPRHKITKRGQNVTFRCDPISEHNRLYWYRQTLGQGPEFLTYFQNEAQLEKSRLLSDRFSAERPKGSFSTLEIQRTEQGDSAMYLCASSPPGTGFYEQYFGPGTRLTVT.

This chain connects TRBV18 to TRBJ2-3; possibly TRBD2 for D (6 bases). CDR3 length equals 17 residues. The V end was cut by 0 bases, the J end by 6 bases, with 19 bases between. Germline lookup yields CDR1 KGHSH and CDR2 LQKENI. The CDR3 is CASSPPRGGSGYDTQYF. The CDR3 nucleotides read TGTGCCAGCTCACCACCGCGGGGCGGTTCGGGATACGATACGCAGTATTTT. Based on the CDR3 plus reference TRBV18 and TRBJ2-3, the full variable domain is NAGVMQNPRHLVRRRGQEARLRCSPMKGHSHVYWYRQLPEEGLKFMVYLQKENIIDESGMPKERFSAEFPKEGPSILRIQQVVRGDSAAYFCASSPPRGGSGYDTQYFGPGTRLTVL.